This TCR beta chain came from a study of molecular identifiers for immune sequencing clone quantification. This CDR3 region has 14 residues. V was shortened by 4 bases and J by 5 bases, with 15 bases between the two germline ends. Germline CDR1 reads SGHRS; CDR2 reads YFSETQ. TCRdb reprocessed the PCR reads with MiXCR, giving one entry per CDR3 protein. The repertoire holds tens of thousands of distinct CDR3 sequences, with 17% as singletons. J is TRBJ1-1 and V is TRBV5-1; D might be TRBD1 (6 bases). This receptor was taken from a human donor in good health. Some libraries in this study had Jurkat cell RNA spiked in. Source material: naive CD8+ T cells from blood, with Jurkat cell RNA spiked in. Indicated subset: FACS-sorted CD8+CD4-CCR7+CD45RA+ naive T cells. CDR3 sequence: CASSVTGVGTEAFF. The CDR3 nucleotides are TGCGCCAGCAGCGTGACAGGTGTGGGTACTGAAGCTTTCTTT.